The rows below give T cell receptor beta chains drawn from one sample of a study of response to subunit inactivated influenza vaccine. TCRdb used MiXCR to reprocess the RT-PCR reads, holding one entry per CDR3 protein. The profile covers about 780,000 distinct CDR3 sequences, with 18% appearing a single time and roughly a tenth taken by the ten largest. This specimen was PBMCs from blood, taken 4 to 6 days after vaccination. These receptors all come from a man in his forties or fifties who received an inactivated influenza vaccine. CDR3s include the opening cysteine and the closing phenylalanine or tryptophan. Fields, in order: J gene, clone size, D gene, V gene, CDR3 protein, CDR3 DNA. D genes are given only for firm matches. Expanded clones get a size class; other rows say once, few or many, or leave the size out.

>TRBJ2-3|many|TRBD2|TRBV7-2
CASSSSRLAGSTDTQYF
TGTGCCAGCAGCTCCTCTCGACTAGCGGGATCGACAGATACGCAGTATTTT
>TRBJ2-7|few|TRBD2|TRBV9
CASSGGGRGYEQYF
TGTGCCAGCAGCGGGGGCGGGAGGGGGTACGAGCAGTACTTC
>TRBJ2-1|many|NA|TRBV6-5
CASSYTKSSYNEQFF
TGTGCCAGCAGTTACACAAAAAGCTCCTACAATGAGCAGTTCTTC
>TRBJ2-5|NA|NA|TRBV20-1
CSATTREPKETQYF
TGCAGTGCTACTACCCGGGAGCCAAAAGAGACCCAGTACTTC
>TRBJ2-7|many|TRBD2|TRBV6-5
CASSHGTSGSLYEQYF
TGTGCCAGCAGTCACGGGACTAGCGGGAGCTTGTACGAGCAGTACTTC
>TRBJ2-1|few|NA|TRBV18
CASSPREGQNNEQFF
TGTGCCAGCTCACCCCGAGAGGGGCAGAACAATGAGCAGTTCTTC
>TRBJ1-6|few|NA|TRBV28
CASSLVGEPLHF
TGTGCCAGCAGTTTAGTTGGGGAACCCCTCCACTTT
>TRBJ2-6|few|TRBD2|TRBV12-3/TRBV12-4
CASSLTLRGTRLNSGANVLTF
TGTGCCAGCAGTTTAACTCTTCGCGGGACTAGATTGAACTCTGGGGCCAACGTCCTGACTTTC
>TRBJ2-4|NA|NA|TRBV27
CASSLLSAKNIQYF
TGTGCCAGCAGTTTATTGTCGGCCAAAAACATTCAGTACTTC
>TRBJ2-6|NA|TRBD1|TRBV11-1
CASSSNPGQGISGANVLTF
TGTGCCAGCAGCTCAAATCCGGGACAGGGAATATCTGGGGCCAACGTCCTGACTTTC
>TRBJ2-7|NA|NA|TRBV11-2
CASNPAASFSEQYF
TGTGCCTCCAACCCTGCGGCCAGCTTTAGCGAGCAGTACTTC
>TRBJ2-3|few|NA|TRBV20-1
CSATQSRLLVGTDTQYF
TGCAGTGCTACCCAGTCCCGACTGTTGGTGGGCACAGATACGCAGTATTTT
>TRBJ1-2|NA|NA|TRBV12-3/TRBV12-4
CASSEGIPNYGYTF
TGTGCCAGCAGCGAGGGCATTCCGAACTATGGCTACACCTTC
>TRBJ1-1|NA|NA|TRBV5-1
CASSLQPPGRKNTEAFF
TGCGCCAGCAGCTTGCAACCTCCGGGACGGAAGAACACTGAAGCTTTCTTT
>TRBJ2-5|many|NA|TRBV20-1
CSASSLTRLSRGETQYF
TGCAGTGCTAGTTCCCTCACTCGCTTGAGTCGAGGGGAGACCCAGTACTTC
>TRBJ1-2|NA|NA|TRBV7-8
CASSIRNNYGYTF
TGTGCCAGCAGCATCAGAAACAACTATGGCTACACCTTC
>TRBJ2-7|few|NA|TRBV10-3
CAISVRTEDEQYF
TGTGCCATCAGTGTCCGGACAGAAGACGAGCAGTACTTC
>TRBJ2-7|few|TRBD1|TRBV19
CAPSPPQGADEQYF
TGTGCCCCCTCCCCACCGCAGGGGGCAGACGAGCAGTACTTC
>TRBJ2-5|few|NA|TRBV24-1
CATSERRTETQYF
TGTGCCACCAGTGAACGCCGGACCGAGACCCAGTACTTC
>TRBJ1-2|few|TRBD1|TRBV24-1
CATSAGRGLYGYTF
TGTGCCACCAGTGCGGGCAGGGGGCTCTATGGCTACACCTTC
>TRBJ1-5|few|NA|TRBV7-2
CASSALQGSHQHF
TGTGCCAGCAGCGCCCTACAGGGCAGCCACCAGCATTTT
>TRBJ2-5|many|TRBD2|TRBV6-6
CASSDAGLTTQYF
TGTGCCAGCAGCGACGCGGGACTAACTACCCAGTACTTC
>TRBJ2-5|few|TRBD1|TRBV20-1
CSARDHRGETQYF
TGCAGTGCTAGAGATCACAGGGGGGAGACCCAGTACTTC
>TRBJ2-7|few|NA|TRBV11-2
CASSLVYYPGSSYEQYF
TGTGCCAGCAGCTTAGTTTATTATCCAGGGTCCTCCTACGAGCAGTACTTC
>TRBJ1-4|NA|TRBD1|TRBV20-1
CSATRTGRTNEKLFF
TGCAGTGCGACCCGGACAGGAAGGACTAATGAAAAACTGTTTTTT
>TRBJ1-5|many|NA|TRBV15
CATSRDKGGMAQPQHF
TGTGCCACCAGCAGGGACAAGGGGGGTATGGCTCAGCCCCAGCATTTT
>TRBJ1-4|NA|TRBD1|TRBV12-3/TRBV12-4
CASSLLTGGSEKLFF
TGTGCCAGCAGTCTACTAACAGGGGGTTCTGAAAAACTGTTTTTT
>TRBJ2-1|NA|TRBD2|TRBV11-2
CASSGPGLGINEQFF
TGTGCCAGCAGCGGCCCGGGACTAGGTATCAATGAGCAGTTCTTC
>TRBJ1-6|NA|NA|TRBV7-2
CASSLRGRIQEPLHF
TGTGCCAGCAGCTTAAGGGGCAGGATCCAGGAACCCCTCCACTTT
>TRBJ1-4|NA|TRBD1|TRBV20-1
CSATAGGAGEKLFF
TGCAGTGCTACTGCAGGGGGCGCGGGGGAAAAACTGTTTTTT
>TRBJ2-1|few|TRBD2|TRBV7-8
CASSSGLAGMSEQFF
TGTGCCAGCAGCTCTGGACTAGCGGGGATGAGTGAGCAGTTCTTC
>TRBJ2-2|few|NA|TRBV30
CAKRGAGELFF
TGTGCCAAAAGGGGGGCCGGGGAGCTGTTTTTT
>TRBJ2-7|few|TRBD1|TRBV12-3/TRBV12-4
CASSLTPGAGGHEQYF
TGTGCCAGCAGTTTAACCCCTGGGGCAGGGGGCCACGAGCAGTACTTC